Below, 5 T cell receptor beta chains from the same sample are listed, as sequenced in a study of blood T cell repertoires in COVID-19. The method was immunoSEQ multiplex PCR; TCRdb's version includes in-frame clones alone and lacks a portion of them. The repertoire holds about 300,000 clones, with around 90% as singletons. Specimen: PBMCs or T cells enriched from blood (not recorded which). The receptors were gathered from a woman between 18 and 29 years old with acute COVID-19.

This chain joins TRBV6-5 and TRBJ1-4; 7 bases match TRBD1. This CDR3 is built from 15 residues. Per the germline V gene, CDR1 is MNHEY and CDR2 is SVGAGI. Germline trimming cut 0 bases from V and 8 bases from J; bases unmatched to any gene: 6. This CDR3 is CASSYSRDRGEKLFF. The DNA for the CDR3 is TGTGCCAGCAGTTACTCGAGGGACAGAGGGGAAAAACTGTTTTTT.

Details on this clone: This same CDR3 is encoded by further DNA sequences in the sample. The chain joins TRBV5-4 to TRBJ2-7, with 13 bases lining up with TRBD2. J lost 2 bases, V lost 4 bases, and 3 bases had no gene match. In germline, CDR1 is SGHNT, CDR2 YYREEE (reference sequence). The CDR3 has 15 amino acids. CDR3 nucleotide sequence: TGTGCCAGCAGCGTTGGGACTAGCGGGACCTACGAGCAGTACTTC. This translates into CASSVGTSGTYEQYF.

In this sample, this clone turned up a few times. J is TRBJ2-5 and V is TRBV2, with TRBD1 identical over 8 bases. The CDR3 extends over 14 amino acids. CDR1 is SNHLY and CDR2 is FYNNEI in the germline V gene. Trimming at V came to 5 bases and at J to 5 bases, leaving 7 bases not matched to a gene. CDR3 loop: CASSSTGVVETQYF. The CDR3 DNA is TGTGCCAGCAGTTCGACAGGGGTCGTGGAGACCCAGTACTTC.

The chain couples TRBV27 to TRBJ1-1; D might be TRBD1 (5 bases). Germline CDR1 and CDR2: MNHEY and SMNVEV (reference sequence). CDR3 length equals 13 residues. Trimming removed 8 bases at V and 8 bases at J, with 18 bases between. CDR3 DNA sequence: TGTGCCAGCCAGATCCGGATATCAGGGGAAGCTTTCTTT. Translated: CASQIRISGEAFF.

V gene TRBV10-2 combines with J gene TRBJ1-4; perhaps TRBD1 as D (5 bases). The V gene's germline CDR1 is WSHSY and CDR2 SAAADI. Trimming cost V 6 bases and J 5 bases, with 7 bases left between them. The CDR3 is 12 residues long. CDR3 nucleotides: TGCGCCAGCAGGGGGGGGAATGAAAAACTGTTTTTT. Its translation: CASRGGNEKLFF.